The sequence of this T cell receptor (beta chain) was determined in a study of CD8 T cells in ankylosing spondylitis. Study-level points and caveats: Disease-linked clones proved CD8+ and comparatively uncommon in peripheral blood. Earlier reports found some motif variants in synovial fluid and blood in reactive arthritis.

TCRdb independently ran MiXCR on the 5' RACE reads; one entry per CDR3 protein. Altogether 150,000 to 200,000 distinct CDR3 sequences are present, approximately 20% being singletons, with the ten largest covering approximately 7.8%. CDR1 is SGHRS, CDR2 YFSETQ, per germline. Losses at the gene ends were 3 bases for V and 0 bases for J; bases not matched to a gene: 2. The CDR3 has 14 amino acids. On this clonotype itself: Antigen: not known.

This chain links TRBV5-1 with TRBJ2-5, with 7 bases identical to TRBD1. The sample was blood, either unsorted or a sorted T cell fraction (not recorded which). The sequence came from a male donor with ankylosing spondylitis or in good health (not recorded which). CDR3 region: CASSSGQHQETQYF. The CDR3 DNA follows: TGCGCCAGCAGCTCGGGACAGCACCAAGAGACCCAGTACTTC.